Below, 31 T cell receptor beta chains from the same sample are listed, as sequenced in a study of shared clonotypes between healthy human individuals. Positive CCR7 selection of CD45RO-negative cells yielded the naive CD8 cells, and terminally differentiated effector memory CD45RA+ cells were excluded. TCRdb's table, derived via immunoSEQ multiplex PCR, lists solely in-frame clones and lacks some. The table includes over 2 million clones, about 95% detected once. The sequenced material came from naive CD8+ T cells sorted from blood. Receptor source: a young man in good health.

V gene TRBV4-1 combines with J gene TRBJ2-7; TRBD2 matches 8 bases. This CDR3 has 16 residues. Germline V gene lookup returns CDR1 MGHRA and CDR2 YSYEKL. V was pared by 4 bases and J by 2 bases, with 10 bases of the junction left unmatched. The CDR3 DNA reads TGCGCCAGCAGCCGGGGAGGTGGGCGGGAGGCCTACGAGCAGTACTTC. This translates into CASSRGGGREAYEQYF.

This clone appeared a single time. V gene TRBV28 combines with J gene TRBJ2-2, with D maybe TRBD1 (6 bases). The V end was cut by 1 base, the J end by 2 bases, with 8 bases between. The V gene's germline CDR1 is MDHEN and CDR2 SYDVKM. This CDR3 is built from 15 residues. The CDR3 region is CASSLFRGNTGELFF. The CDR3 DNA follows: TGTGCCAGCAGTTTATTCAGGGGTAACACCGGGGAGCTGTTTTTT.

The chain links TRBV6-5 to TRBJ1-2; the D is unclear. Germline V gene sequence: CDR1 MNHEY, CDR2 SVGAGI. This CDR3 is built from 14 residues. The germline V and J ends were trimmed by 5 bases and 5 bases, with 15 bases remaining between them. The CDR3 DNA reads TGTGCCAGCAGTCTGGATTGGGATTCTTATGGCTACACCTTC. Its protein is CASSLDWDSYGYTF.

This CDR3 is CASSWGLAALRFF. CDR3 bases: TGTGCCAGCAGTTGGGGACTAGCGGCCCTGAGGTTCTTC. J is TRBJ2-1 and V is TRBV6-5; 11 positions match TRBD2. Germline loops: CDR1 MNHEY, CDR2 SVGAGI. There are 13 residues in the CDR3. Germline trimming cut 4 bases from V and 15 bases from J; bases unmatched to any gene: 8.

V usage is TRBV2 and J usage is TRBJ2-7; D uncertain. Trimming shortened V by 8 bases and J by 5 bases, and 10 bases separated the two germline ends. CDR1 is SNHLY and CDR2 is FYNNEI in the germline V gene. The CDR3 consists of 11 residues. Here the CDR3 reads CASQPLDEQYF. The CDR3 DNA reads TGTGCCAGCCAGCCCCTCGACGAGCAGTACTTC.

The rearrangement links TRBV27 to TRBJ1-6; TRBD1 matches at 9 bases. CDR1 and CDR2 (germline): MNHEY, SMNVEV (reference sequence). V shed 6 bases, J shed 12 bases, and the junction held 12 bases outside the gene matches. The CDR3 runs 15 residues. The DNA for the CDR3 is TGTGCCAGCAGGACAGGGACAGGGCCTGTCGAACCCCTCCACTTT. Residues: CASRTGTGPVEPLHF.

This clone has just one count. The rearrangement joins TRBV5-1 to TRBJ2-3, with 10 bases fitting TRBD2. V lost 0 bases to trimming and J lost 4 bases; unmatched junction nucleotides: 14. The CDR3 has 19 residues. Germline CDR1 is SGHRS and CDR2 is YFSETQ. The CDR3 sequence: CASSLARLAGPEAADTQYF. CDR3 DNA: TGCGCCAGCAGCTTGGCCCGACTAGCGGGCCCGGAGGCCGCAGATACGCAGTATTTT.

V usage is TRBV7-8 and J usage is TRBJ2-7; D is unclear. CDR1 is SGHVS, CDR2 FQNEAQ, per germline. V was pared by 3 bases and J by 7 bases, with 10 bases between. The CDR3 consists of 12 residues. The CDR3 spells CASSLGLGEQYF. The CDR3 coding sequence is TGTGCCAGCAGCTTGGGGTTGGGGGAGCAGTACTTC.

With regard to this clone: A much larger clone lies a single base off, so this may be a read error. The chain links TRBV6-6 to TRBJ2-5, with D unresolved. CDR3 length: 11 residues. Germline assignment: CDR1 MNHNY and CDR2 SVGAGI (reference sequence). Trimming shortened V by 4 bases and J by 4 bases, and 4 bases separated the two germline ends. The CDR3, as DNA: TGTGCCAGCAGTTTCGGAGAGACCCAGTACTTC. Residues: CASSFGETQYF.

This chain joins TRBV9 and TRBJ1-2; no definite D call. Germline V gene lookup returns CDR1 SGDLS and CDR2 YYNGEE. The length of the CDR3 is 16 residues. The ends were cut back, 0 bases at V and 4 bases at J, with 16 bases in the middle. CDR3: CASSVGPAVPTYGYTF. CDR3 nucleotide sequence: TGTGCCAGCAGCGTAGGGCCCGCTGTCCCCACCTATGGCTACACCTTC.

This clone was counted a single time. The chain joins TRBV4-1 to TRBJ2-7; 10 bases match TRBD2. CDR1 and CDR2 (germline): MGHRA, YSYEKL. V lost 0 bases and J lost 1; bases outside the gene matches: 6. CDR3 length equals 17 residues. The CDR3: CASSQESGRAGSYEQYF. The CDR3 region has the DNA TGCGCCAGCAGCCAAGAAAGCGGGAGGGCGGGGTCCTACGAGCAGTACTTC.

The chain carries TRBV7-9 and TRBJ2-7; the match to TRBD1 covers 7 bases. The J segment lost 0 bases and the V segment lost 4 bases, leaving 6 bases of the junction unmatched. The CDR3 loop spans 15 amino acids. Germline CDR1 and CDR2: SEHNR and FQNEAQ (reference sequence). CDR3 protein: CASSSPDRFSYEQYF. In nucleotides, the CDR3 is TGTGCCAGCAGCTCCCCGGACAGGTTCTCCTACGAGCAGTACTTC.

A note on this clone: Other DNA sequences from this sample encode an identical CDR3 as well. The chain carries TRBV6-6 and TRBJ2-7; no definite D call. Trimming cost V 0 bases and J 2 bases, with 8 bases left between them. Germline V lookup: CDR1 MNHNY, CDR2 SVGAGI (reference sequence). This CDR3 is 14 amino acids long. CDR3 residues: CASSYSGGTYEQYF. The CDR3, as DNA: TGTGCCAGCAGTTACTCCGGCGGCACCTACGAGCAGTACTTC.

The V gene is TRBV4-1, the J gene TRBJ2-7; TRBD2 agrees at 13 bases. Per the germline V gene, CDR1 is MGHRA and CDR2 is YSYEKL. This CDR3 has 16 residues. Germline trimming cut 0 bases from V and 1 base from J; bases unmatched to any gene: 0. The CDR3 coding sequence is TGCGCCAGCAGCCAAGAGACTAGCGGGAGGTCCTACGAGCAGTACTTC. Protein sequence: CASSQETSGRSYEQYF.

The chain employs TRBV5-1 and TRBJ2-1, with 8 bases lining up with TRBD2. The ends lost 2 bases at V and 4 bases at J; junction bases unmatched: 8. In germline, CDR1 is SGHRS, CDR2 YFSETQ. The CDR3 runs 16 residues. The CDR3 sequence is CASSLLPGGRYNEQFF. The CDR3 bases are TGCGCCAGCAGCTTACTGCCGGGGGGGCGGTACAATGAGCAGTTCTTC.

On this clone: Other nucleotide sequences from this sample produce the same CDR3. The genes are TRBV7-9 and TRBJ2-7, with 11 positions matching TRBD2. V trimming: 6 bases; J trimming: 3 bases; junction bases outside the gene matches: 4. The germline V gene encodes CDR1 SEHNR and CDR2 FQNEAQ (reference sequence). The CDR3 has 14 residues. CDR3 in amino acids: CASSSTSGSYEQYF. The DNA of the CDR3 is TGTGCCAGCAGTTCTACTAGCGGGAGCTACGAGCAGTACTTC.

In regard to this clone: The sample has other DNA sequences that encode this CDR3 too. The CDR3 loop reads CASSLSSGMNTEAFF. The CDR3 DNA reads TGTGCCAGCAGTTTATCTAGCGGAATGAACACTGAAGCTTTCTTT. The J gene is TRBJ1-1, the V gene TRBV27; D is unresolved. V shed 0 bases and J shed 0 bases, with 8 bases lying between them. Germline CDR1 MNHEY, CDR2 SMNVEV (reference sequence). CDR3 length: 15 amino acids.

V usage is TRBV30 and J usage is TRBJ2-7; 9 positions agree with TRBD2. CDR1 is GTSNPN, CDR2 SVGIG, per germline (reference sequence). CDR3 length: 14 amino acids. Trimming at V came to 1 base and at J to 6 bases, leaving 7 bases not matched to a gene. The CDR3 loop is CAWSGGAGGGEQYF. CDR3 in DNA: TGTGCCTGGAGTGGGGGAGCGGGAGGAGGCGAGCAGTACTTC.

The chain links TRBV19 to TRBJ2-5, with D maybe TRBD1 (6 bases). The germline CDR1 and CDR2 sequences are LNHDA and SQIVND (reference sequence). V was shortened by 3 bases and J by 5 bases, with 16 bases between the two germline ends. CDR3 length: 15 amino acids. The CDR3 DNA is TGTGCCAGTAGTATGACCAGGGGCGGTAAGGAGACCCAGTACTTC. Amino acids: CASSMTRGGKETQYF. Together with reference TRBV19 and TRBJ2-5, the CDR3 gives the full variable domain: DGGITQSPKYLFRKEGQNVTLSCEQNLNHDAMYWYRQDPGQGLRLIYYSQIVNDFQKGDIAEGYSVSREKKESFPLTVTSAQKNPTAFYLCASSMTRGGKETQYFGPGTRLLVL.

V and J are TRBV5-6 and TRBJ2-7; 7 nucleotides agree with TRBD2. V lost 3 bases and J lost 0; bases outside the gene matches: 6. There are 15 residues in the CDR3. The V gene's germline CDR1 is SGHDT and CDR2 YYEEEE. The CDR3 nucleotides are TGTGCCAGCAGCTGGTGGGAGGGGCCCTCCTACGAGCAGTACTTC. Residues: CASSWWEGPSYEQYF.

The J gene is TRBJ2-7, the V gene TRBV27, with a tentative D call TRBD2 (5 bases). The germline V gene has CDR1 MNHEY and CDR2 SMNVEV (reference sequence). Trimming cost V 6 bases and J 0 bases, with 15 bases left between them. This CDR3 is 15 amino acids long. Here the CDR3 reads CASSHGVPLSYEQYF. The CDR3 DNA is TGTGCCAGCAGCCACGGGGTTCCACTCTCCTACGAGCAGTACTTC.

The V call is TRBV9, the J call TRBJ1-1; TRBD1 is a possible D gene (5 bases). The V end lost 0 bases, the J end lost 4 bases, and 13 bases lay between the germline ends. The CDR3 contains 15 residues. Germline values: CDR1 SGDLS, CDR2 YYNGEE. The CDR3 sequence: CASSVGGAPGTEAFF. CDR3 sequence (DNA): TGTGCCAGCAGCGTAGGTGGGGCCCCGGGCACTGAAGCTTTCTTT.

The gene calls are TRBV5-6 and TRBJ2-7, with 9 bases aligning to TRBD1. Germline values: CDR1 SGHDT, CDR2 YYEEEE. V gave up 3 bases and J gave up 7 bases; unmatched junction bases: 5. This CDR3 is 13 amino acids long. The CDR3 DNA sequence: TGTGCCAGCAGCTGGGGGACAGGGCTGGAGCAGTACTTC. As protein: CASSWGTGLEQYF.

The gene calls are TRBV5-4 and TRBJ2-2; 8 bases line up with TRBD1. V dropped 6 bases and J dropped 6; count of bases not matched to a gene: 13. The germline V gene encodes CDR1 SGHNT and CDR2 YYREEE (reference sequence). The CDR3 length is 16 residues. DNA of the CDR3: TGTGCCAGCAAGACTTCGACAGGGGCTGTTTCCGGGGAGCTGTTTTTT. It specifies CASKTSTGAVSGELFF.

The CDR3: CASSYSNTGELFF. CDR3 DNA: TGTGCCAGCAGCTATTCAAACACCGGGGAGCTGTTTTTT. The chain links TRBV13 to TRBJ2-2, with D uncertain. Germline CDR1 reads PRHDT; CDR2 reads FYEKMQ (reference sequence). This CDR3 has 13 amino acids. V lost 4 bases and J 2 bases, leaving 5 bases between the germline ends.

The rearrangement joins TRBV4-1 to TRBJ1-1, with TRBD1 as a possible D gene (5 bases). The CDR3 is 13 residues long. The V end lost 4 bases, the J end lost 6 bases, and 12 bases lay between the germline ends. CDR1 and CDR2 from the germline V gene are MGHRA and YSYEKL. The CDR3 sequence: CASSLQGASEAFF. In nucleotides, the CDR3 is TGCGCCAGCAGCCTTCAGGGTGCTTCTGAAGCTTTCTTT.

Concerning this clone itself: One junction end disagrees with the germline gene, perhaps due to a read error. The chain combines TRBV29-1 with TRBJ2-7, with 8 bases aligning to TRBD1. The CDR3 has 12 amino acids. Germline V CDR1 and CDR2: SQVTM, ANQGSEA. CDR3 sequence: CSVEDLGTGRFF. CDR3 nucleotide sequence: TGCAGCGTTGAAGATTTAGGGACAGGACGTTTTTTC.

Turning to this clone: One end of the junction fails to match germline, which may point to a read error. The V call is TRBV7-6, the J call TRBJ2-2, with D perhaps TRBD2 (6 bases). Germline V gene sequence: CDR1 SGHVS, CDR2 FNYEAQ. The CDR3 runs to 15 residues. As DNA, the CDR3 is TGTGCCAGCACCTTACTAGCTTTGGGTGGCGGGGAGCTGTTTTTT. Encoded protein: CASTLLALGGGELFF.

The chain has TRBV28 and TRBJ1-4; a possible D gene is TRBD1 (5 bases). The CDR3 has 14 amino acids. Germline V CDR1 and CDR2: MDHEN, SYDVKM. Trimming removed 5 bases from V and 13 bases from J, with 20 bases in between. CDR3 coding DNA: TGTGCCAGCAGTCCAAACACGGCAGGGCCAACACTGTTTTTT. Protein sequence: CASSPNTAGPTLFF.

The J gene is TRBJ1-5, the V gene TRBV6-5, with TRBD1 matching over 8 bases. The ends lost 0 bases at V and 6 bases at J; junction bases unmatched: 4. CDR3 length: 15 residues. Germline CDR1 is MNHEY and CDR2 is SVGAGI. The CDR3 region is CASSYSAGGGQPQHF. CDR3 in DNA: TGTGCCAGCAGTTACTCGGCAGGGGGCGGTCAGCCCCAGCATTTT.

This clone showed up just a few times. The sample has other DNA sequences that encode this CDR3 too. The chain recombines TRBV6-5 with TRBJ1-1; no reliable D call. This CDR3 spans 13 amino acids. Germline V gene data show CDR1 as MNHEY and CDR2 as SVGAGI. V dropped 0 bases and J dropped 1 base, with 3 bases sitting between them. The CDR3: CASSYSSNTEAFF. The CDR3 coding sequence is TGTGCCAGCAGTTACTCCTCGAACACTGAAGCTTTCTTT.